This T cell receptor beta chain comes out of a study of identical twins. Overall study findings and caveats: Out-of-frame alpha sequences shared by twins were enriched for low generation probability.

The CDR3 contains 14 residues. This clonotype was observed at least ten times. The target antigen is unknown. TCRdb reprocessed the 5' RACE reads via MiXCR and lists one record per CDR3 protein. The table shows some 1,700,000 distinct CDR3 sequences, with around 33% occurring only once. The material sequenced was cord blood. The chain links TRBV21-1 to TRBJ2-7; the table calls TRBD1, which could not be checked here. TRBV21-1 is shown as a pseudogene. The receptor was isolated from a newborn girl in good health. CDR3 sequence: CASSKEPGWDEQYF. The CDR3, as DNA: TGTGCCAGCAGCAAAGAACCAGGGTGGGACGAGCAGTACTTC.